These 5 T cell receptor beta chains were sequenced from one sample in a study of human CD8 memory T cell subsets (dated by TCRdb to 2020 to 2022). A Human TCR Profiling Kit was used to prepare UMI-labeled 5' RACE TCRbeta libraries. TCRdb reprocessed the reads, reporting each CDR3 protein sequence once and no DNA. The sample's table covers about 3,400 distinct CDR3 sequences. The biggest ten clones account for approximately 19% of the sample. Sample: CD8+ T cells from PBMCs. The receptor source for this set is a human donor in good health.

Measured by frequency, this clonotype is medium-sized. This rearrangement joins TRBV12-3 or TRBV12-4 to TRBJ1-3. CDR3 length equals 15 residues. CDR3: CASSPWASSGNTIYF.

This clonotype counts as medium-sized by frequency. The rearrangement joins TRBV7-2 to TRBJ1-1; the D gene TCRdb calls, TRBD1, cannot be checked with no DNA. There are 15 residues in the CDR3. The germline V gene encodes CDR1 SGHTA and CDR2 FQGNSA. The CDR3 here is CASSLYRAGGTEAFF.

The chain carries TRBV7-9 and TRBJ2-3. Germline V gene sequence: CDR1 SEHNR, CDR2 FQNEAQ (reference sequence). This CDR3 contains 15 residues. CDR3 residues: CASSLHPSPTDTQYF.

The gene calls are TRBV7-8 and TRBJ2-1; TCRdb outputs TRBD1, but without DNA this stays unchecked. Germline-derived CDR1 and CDR2 are SGHVS and FQNEAQ. The CDR3 totals 15 residues. The CDR3 spells CASSLVQDRYNEQFF.

This chain connects TRBV20-1 to TRBJ2-1; there is no DNA to check the TCRdb D call of TRBD2. Germline V lookup: CDR1 DFQATT, CDR2 SNEGSKA (reference sequence). This CDR3 has 15 amino acids. This CDR3 reads CSAPGTSGPFDEQFF.